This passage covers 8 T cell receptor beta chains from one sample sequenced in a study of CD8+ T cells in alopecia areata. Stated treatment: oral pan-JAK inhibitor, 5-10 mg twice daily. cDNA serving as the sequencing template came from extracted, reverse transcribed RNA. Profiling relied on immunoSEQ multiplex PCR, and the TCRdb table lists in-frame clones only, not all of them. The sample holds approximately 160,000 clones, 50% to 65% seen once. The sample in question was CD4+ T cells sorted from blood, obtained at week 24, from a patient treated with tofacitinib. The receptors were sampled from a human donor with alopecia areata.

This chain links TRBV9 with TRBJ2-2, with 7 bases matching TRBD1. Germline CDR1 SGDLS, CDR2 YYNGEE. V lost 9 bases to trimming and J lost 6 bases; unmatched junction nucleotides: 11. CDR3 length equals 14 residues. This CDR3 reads CATSVGGGPGELFF. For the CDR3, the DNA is TGTGCCACTTCGGTAGGGGGCGGCCCCGGGGAGCTGTTTTTT. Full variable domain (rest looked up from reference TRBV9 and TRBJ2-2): DSGVTQTPKHLITATGQRVTLRCSPRSGDLSVYWYQQSLDQGLQFLIQYYNGEERAKGNILERFSAQQFPDLHSELNLSSLELGDSALYFCATSVGGGPGELFFGEGSRLTVL.

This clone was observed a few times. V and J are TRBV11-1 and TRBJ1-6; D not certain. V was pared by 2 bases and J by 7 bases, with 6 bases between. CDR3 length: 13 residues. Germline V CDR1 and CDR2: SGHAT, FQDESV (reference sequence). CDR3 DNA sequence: TGTGCCAGCAGCTTATGGGAGAATTCACCCCTCCACTTT. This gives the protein CASSLWENSPLHF.

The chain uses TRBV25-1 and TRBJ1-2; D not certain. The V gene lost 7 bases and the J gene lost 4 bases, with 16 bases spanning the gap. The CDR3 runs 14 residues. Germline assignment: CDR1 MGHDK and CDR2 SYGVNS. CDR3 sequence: CASTGRQASYGYTF. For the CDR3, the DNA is TGTGCCAGCACCGGCAGGCAGGCCAGCTATGGCTACACCTTC.

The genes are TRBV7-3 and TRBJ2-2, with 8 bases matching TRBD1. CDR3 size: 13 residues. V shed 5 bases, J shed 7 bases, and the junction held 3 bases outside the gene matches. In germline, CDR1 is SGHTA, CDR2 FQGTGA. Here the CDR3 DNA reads TGTGCCAGCAGCAGGGACAGGCGCGGGGAGCTGTTTTTT. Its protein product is CASSRDRRGELFF.

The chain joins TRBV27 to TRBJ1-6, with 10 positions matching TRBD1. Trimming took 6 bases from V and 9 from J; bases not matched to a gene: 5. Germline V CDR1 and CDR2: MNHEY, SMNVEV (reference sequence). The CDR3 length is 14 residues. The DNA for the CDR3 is TGTGCCAGCAGCCCTCGGACAGGGGGTTCACCCCTCCACTTT. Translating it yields CASSPRTGGSPLHF.

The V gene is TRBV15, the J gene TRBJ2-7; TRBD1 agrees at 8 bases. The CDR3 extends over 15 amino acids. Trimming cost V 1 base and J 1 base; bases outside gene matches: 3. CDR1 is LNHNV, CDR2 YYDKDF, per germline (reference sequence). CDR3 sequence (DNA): TGTGCCACCAGCAGAGGACAGGGGTATTCCTACGAGCAGTACTTC. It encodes CATSRGQGYSYEQYF.

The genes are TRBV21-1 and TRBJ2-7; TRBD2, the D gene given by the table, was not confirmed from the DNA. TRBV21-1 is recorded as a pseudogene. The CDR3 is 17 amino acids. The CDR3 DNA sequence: TGTGCCAGCAGCAATTTGGGACTGAGGGGACGGCTCTACGAGCAGTACTTC. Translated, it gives CASSNLGLRGRLYEQYF.

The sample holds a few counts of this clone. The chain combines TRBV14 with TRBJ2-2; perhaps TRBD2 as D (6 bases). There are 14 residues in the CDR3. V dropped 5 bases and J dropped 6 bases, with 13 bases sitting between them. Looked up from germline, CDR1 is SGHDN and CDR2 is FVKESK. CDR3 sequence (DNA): TGTGCCAGCAGCTCTTTAGGCGGGGCCGGGGAGCTGTTTTTT. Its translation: CASSSLGGAGELFF.